These 8 T cell receptor beta chains originate from one sample sequenced in a study of T-cell memory formation after mild COVID-19. MiXCR, applied by TCRdb to the 5' RACE reads, yields one record per CDR3 protein. The sample consists of approximately 240,000 distinct CDR3 sequences, about 15% of them appearing once. Sequencing was carried out using PBMCs or a T cell subset sorted from them (not recorded which). These receptors were collected from a man between 18 and 29 years old who had mild COVID-19 (a few samples of this study predate the infection). Cell type and time point are not known.

This clonotype was found a few times. The chain links TRBV6-6 to TRBJ1-4; unclear D gene. The germline V gene has CDR1 MNHNY and CDR2 SVGAGI (reference sequence). The CDR3 contains 13 residues. Deletions cut 11 bases from V and 2 bases from J, with 12 bases between. The CDR3 spells CAVAWATNEKLFF. The CDR3 bases are TGTGCCGTAGCCTGGGCCACTAATGAAAAACTGTTTTTT.

The chain couples TRBV6-6 to TRBJ1-2; D not certain. Deletions cut 5 bases from V and 8 bases from J, with 9 bases between. CDR3 length: 11 amino acids. Germline V gene data show CDR1 as MNHNY and CDR2 as SVGAGI (reference sequence). The CDR3 loop is CASSIERGYTF. CDR3 nucleotide sequence: TGTGCCAGCAGTATTGAAAGGGGCTACACCTTC.

V and J are TRBV4-3 and TRBJ2-7; TRBD2 is a possible D gene (6 bases). The CDR3 is made up of 17 amino acids. Germline V gene sequence: CDR1 LGHNA, CDR2 YSLEER. The V end lost 4 bases, the J end lost 4 bases, and 23 bases lay between the germline ends. The DNA of the CDR3 is TGCGCCAGCAGCCCGATGCGGAGGGTCCCCCAACTTTACGAGCAGTACGTC. Protein sequence: CASSPMRRVPQLYEQYV.

The rearrangement joins TRBV10-3 to TRBJ2-2, with a tentative D call TRBD1 (5 bases). Germline V CDR1 and CDR2: ENHRY, SYGVKD. The CDR3 consists of 15 residues. V dropped 3 bases and J dropped 2 bases, with 10 bases sitting between them. The CDR3 nucleotides are TGTGCCATCAGTGATAGACAGCTAAACACCGGGGAGCTGTTTTTT. Its translation is CAISDRQLNTGELFF.

This clonotype occurred a few times. J is TRBJ2-7 and V is TRBV18; perhaps TRBD2 as D (6 bases). Trimming removed 2 bases at V and 1 base at J, with 12 bases between. CDR1 KGHSH and CDR2 LQKENI come from the germline V gene. The CDR3 loop spans 15 amino acids. The CDR3 here is CASSPGGKGSYEQYF. CDR3 coding DNA: TGTGCCAGCTCACCAGGGGGGAAGGGTTCCTACGAGCAGTACTTC.

This clonotype was observed a handful of times. The chain employs TRBV3-1 and TRBJ1-1; a possible D gene is TRBD1 (5 bases). Trimming cost V 1 base and J 4 bases, with 7 bases left between them. The CDR3 is 13 residues long. Germline CDR1 and CDR2: LGHDT and YNNKEL (reference sequence). CDR3 sequence (DNA): TGTGCCAGCAGCCAAGGGGGCGGCACTGAAGCTTTCTTT. It is translated as CASSQGGGTEAFF.

This clonotype was detected only a few times. CDR3 loop: CASSDAGGTEAFF. CDR3 nucleotides: TGTGCCAGCAGTGATGCAGGGGGCACTGAAGCTTTCTTT. The V gene is TRBV6-1, the J gene TRBJ1-1; 7 positions match TRBD1. The CDR3 extends over 13 amino acids. V dropped 3 bases and J dropped 4; count of bases not matched to a gene: 2. Germline V gene lookup returns CDR1 MNHNS and CDR2 SASEGT.

In this sample, this clonotype turned up many times. The chain combines TRBV7-2 with TRBJ2-3; no clear D. Trimming stripped 3 bases from V and 2 bases from J, with 6 bases between. From germline, CDR1 is SGHTA and CDR2 FQGNSA. There are 13 residues in the CDR3. The CDR3 nucleotides read TGTGCCAGCAGCTTGGGCTTCACAGATACGCAGTATTTT. It is translated as CASSLGFTDTQYF.